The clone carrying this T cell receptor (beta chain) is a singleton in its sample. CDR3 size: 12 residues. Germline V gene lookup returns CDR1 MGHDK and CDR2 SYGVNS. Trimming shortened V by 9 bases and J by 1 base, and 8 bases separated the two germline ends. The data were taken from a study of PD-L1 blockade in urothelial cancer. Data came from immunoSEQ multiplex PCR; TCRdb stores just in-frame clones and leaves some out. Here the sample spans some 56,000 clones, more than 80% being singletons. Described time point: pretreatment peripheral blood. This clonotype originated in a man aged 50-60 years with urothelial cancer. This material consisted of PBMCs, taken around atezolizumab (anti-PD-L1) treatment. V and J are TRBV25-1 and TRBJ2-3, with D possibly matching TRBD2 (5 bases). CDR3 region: CARRDGTDTQYF. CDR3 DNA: TGTGCCAGGAGGGATGGCACAGATACGCAGTATTTT.